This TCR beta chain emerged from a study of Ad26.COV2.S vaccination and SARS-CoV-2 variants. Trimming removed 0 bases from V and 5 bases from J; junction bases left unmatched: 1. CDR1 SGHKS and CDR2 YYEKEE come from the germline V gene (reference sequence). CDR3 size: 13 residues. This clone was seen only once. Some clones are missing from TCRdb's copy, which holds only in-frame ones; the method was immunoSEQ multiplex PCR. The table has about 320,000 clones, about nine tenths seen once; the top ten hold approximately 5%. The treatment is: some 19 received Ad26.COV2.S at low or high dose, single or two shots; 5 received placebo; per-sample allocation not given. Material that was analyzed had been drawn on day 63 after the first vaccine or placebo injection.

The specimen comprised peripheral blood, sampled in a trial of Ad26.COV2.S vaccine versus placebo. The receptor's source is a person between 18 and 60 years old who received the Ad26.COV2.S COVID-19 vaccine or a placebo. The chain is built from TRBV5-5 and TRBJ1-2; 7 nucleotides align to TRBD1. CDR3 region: CASSLGTGYGYTF. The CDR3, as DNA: TGTGCCAGCAGCTTGGGGACAGGATATGGCTACACCTTC.